This T cell receptor beta chain was found in a study of blood T cell repertoires in COVID-19. Resolution of symptoms, clearance, or two negative PCRs was present in recovered Cohort 3 donors. Per germline, CDR1 SEHNR and CDR2 FQNEAQ (reference sequence). Trimming took 2 bases from V and 4 from J, leaving 9 bases between them. This CDR3 comprises 13 residues. In the original analysis: Amplification of reference gene primers was used by the study to estimate nucleated cell counts. Clones were sequenced by immunoSEQ multiplex PCR, and TCRdb holds only the in-frame ones, with some missing. The DNA was the basis for D and trimming; V, J and clone size are from that table. The table records about 280,000 clones, 85% of them present only once.

The chain links TRBV7-9 to TRBJ2-7; D possibly corresponds to TRBD1 (5 bases). The clonotype comes from a woman aged 50 to 60 who had recovered from COVID-19. Sample: PBMCs or T cells enriched from blood (not recorded which). CDR3 amino acids: CASSLMTAYEQYF. Written as DNA, the CDR3 is TGTGCCAGCAGCTTAATGACAGCATACGAGCAGTACTTC. Full variable domain (missing parts from reference TRBV7-9 and TRBJ2-7): DTGVSQNPRHKITKRGQNVTFRCDPISEHNRLYWYRQTLGQGPEFLTYFQNEAQLEKSRLLSDRFSAERPKGSFSTLEIQRTEQGDSAMYLCASSLMTAYEQYFGPGTRLTVT.